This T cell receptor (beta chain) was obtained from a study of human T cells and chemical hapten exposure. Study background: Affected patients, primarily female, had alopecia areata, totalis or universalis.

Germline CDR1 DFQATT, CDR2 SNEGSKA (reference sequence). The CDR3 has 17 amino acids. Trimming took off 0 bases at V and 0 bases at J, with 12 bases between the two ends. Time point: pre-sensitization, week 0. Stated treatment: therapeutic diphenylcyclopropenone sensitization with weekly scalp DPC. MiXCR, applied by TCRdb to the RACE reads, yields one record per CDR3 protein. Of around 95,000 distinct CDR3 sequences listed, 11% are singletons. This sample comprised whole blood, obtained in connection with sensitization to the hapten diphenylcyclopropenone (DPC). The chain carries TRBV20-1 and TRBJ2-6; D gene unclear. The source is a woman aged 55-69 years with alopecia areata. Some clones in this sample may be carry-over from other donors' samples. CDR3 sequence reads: CSARDPFGYSGANVLTF. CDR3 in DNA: TGCAGTGCTAGAGATCCCTTCGGGTACTCTGGGGCCAACGTCCTGACTTTC.